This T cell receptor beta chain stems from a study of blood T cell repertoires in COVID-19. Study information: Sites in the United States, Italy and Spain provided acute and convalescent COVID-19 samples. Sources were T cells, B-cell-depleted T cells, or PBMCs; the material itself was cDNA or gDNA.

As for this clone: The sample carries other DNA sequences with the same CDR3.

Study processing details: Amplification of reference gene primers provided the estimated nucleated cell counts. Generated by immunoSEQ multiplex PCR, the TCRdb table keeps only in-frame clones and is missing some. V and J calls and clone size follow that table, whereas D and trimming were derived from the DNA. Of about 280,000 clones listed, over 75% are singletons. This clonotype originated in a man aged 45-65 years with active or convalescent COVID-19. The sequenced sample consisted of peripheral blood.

The CDR3 sequence: CASSIGTGDTGELFF. The CDR3 region has the DNA TGTGCCAGTAGTATAGGAACGGGGGATACCGGGGAGCTGTTTTTT. The chain joins TRBV19 to TRBJ2-2; D possibly corresponds to TRBD2 (6 bases). This CDR3 spans 15 amino acids. The V gene's germline CDR1 is LNHDA and CDR2 SQIVND (reference sequence). Trimming took 1 base from V and 5 from J, leaving 11 bases between them.